This T cell receptor beta chain stems from a study of OX40 agonist ivuxolimab in advanced cancers. Study overall: Recorded diagnoses for dose-escalation patients were hepatocellular carcinoma, melanoma, renal cell or head and neck cancer. General study points: Some of the nonresponding patients also showed low levels of normalized T-cell clonal expansion. Doses of 0.1 to 3.0 mg/kg were accompanied by clonal expansion of CD4+ and CD8+ blood T cells by week 6.

No patient had autoimmune disease or received systemic immunosuppression. This clone appeared once. The target antigen is unknown. The germline V gene has CDR1 SGHNT and CDR2 YYREEE (reference sequence). V was pared by 1 base and J by 1 base, with 8 bases between. The CDR3 contains 15 residues. TCRdb's copy holds only in-frame clones and misses some; the assay was immunoSEQ multiplex PCR. The repertoire holds about 64,000 clones, with less than 90% as singletons. The sequence derives from an adult with an advanced solid tumor such as melanoma, head and neck, liver or kidney cancer. V is TRBV5-4 and J is TRBJ2-2, with D possibly being TRBD2 (5 bases). The input for sequencing was CD4+ or CD8+ T cells sorted from blood, taken in a trial of the OX40 agonist ivuxolimab. Here the CDR3 reads CASSLQSGNTGELFF. The CDR3, as DNA: TGTGCCAGCAGCTTGCAGAGCGGGAACACCGGGGAGCTGTTTTTT.